The entry below describes one TCR beta chain. Which antigen it targets is not known. The data stem from a study of monozygotic twins with inflammatory bowel disease (dated by TCRdb to about 2019). For the wider study: The full study comprised some 30 monozygotic twin pairs: nine German pairs (four IBD-concordant, five IBD-discordant) and 19 IBD-discordant Danish pairs. The search for disease-associated traits relied mainly on comparing IBD patients with their genetically identical healthy co-twins within discordant pairs. Each individual had, on average, about 151 000 unique TCRalpha sequences and 181 000 unique TCRbeta sequences available for analysis. Paper-wide results and their limitations: Background noise and inter-individual variability may have been introduced into the repertoires by the differing immunosuppressive treatments among patients. A decrease in TCRbeta repertoire diversity, as measured by inverse Simpson index, was observed in IBD patients compared with their healthy co-twins. Repertoire similarity did not differ between concordant and discordant twins, possibly due to limited statistical power. No single strong signal or clonotype linked to IBD turned up in the results, so the idea that one exists was not supported. Compared with healthy twins, IBD patients shared fewer clonotypes with other individuals, and the difference was most pronounced in patients with signs of disease activity. The analysis was unable to tell apart different T cell subtypes.

Receptor amplification or capture employed 5' RACE. For each TCR library, around 3,500 ng of total RNA was used. For each sample, cDNA was synthesized in eight separate reactions using SMARTScribe reverse transcriptase. Unique molecular identifiers containing a 6-nucleotide sample barcode were introduced through template switching during cDNA synthesis. Amplification of TCRalpha and TCRbeta cDNA involved two nested PCRs of 16 and 9 cycles, and each PCR was followed by bead purification. Before amplification, the cDNA was treated with uracil DNA-glycosylase and purified using the QIAquick PCR purification kit. The second PCR was the step at which Illumina TruSeq-compatible adapters and sample-specific barcodes were added. Library quality and concentration were checked on TapeStation and Qubit, and libraries were pooled at 5 ng each. Sequencing of the pooled libraries was done on an Illumina HiSeq2500 single-index Rapid Run using custom sequencing primers and 2 x 100 bp reads. The study's processing was this. MiGEC version 1.2.6 was used for UMI-based consensus assembly to correct PCR and sequencing errors. MiXCR version 2.1.1 handled V(D)J alignment, clonotype assembly and CDR3 extraction. Normalisation of gene usage, clonotype sharing and MAIT/NKT TCR abundance was achieved by analysing the top 1000, 10 000 and 20 000 clonotypes per sample. After downsampling to 27 000 UMIs, diversity was calculated as the inverse Simpson index using the vegan R package. Statistical testing used paired Mann-Whitney U tests on the discordant twin pairs and applied Benjamini-Hochberg correction for multiple testing. The reads went through TCRdb reprocessing, and each CDR3 protein sequence gets one entry with no DNA. The V and J calls reflect TCRdb's pipeline rather than the authors' work. This specimen's table enumerates approximately 340,000 distinct CDR3 sequences. 2% to 2.5% of the sample belongs to the ten largest clones.

From each donor, an approximately 2.3 ml peripheral blood sample was collected into PAXgene tubes and kept at -80 degrees C. Without T cell sorting, total RNA was isolated from whole blood using the PAXgene blood miRNA kit on an automated QIAcube. Peripheral blood from monozygotic twin pairs, either concordant or discordant for inflammatory bowel disease, underwent deep TCRalpha and TCRbeta repertoire profiling that used unique molecular barcoding. Smoking habits were recorded for all twin pairs, and individuals were classified as current, former or never smokers. CDR1 and CDR2 (SGHNT, YYREEE) derive from the germline V gene (reference sequence). The CDR3, cysteine through phenylalanine, is 16 amino acids long. No nucleotide data were recorded.

This receptor was obtained from a human donor with ulcerative colitis or Crohn's disease, or a healthy co-twin of an affected twin (not recorded which). The chain is assembled from TRBV5-4 and TRBJ2-2; the TRBD2 assignment by TCRdb is unverifiable without DNA. Source material: blood. This receptor carries the CDR3 CASSAGTSGPHRELFF.